This TCR beta chain was documented in a study of T cell therapy after organ transplantation (dated by TCRdb to the late 2010s). In terms of the full investigation: Autologous CMV-specific T cells, expanded in vitro for two to three weeks with a peptide pool of 30 HLA class I and II CMV epitopes, were used as therapy products. Patients were given up to 6 doses of T cells at 2-week intervals and were followed for over 25 weeks after finishing therapy. Among the approximately 10 patients, eight were classed as clinical responders, while two were classed as nonresponders. The median number of CMV-specific T cells given to patients was 1.92 x 10^8, delivered over 2 to 6 intravenous infusions. Blood samples for the short-term post-therapy time point were taken 4 to 8 weeks after therapy ended. The study was a follow-up TRBV repertoire analysis of an open-label phase I trial of autologous CMV-specific adoptive T cell therapy in solid-organ transplant recipients. Only about 80% of the 10 patients had long-term post-therapy samples available.

TRB CDR3 regions were amplified from genomic DNA with the immunoSEQ two-step, bias-controlled multiplex PCR assay. An Illumina NextSeq 500 was used to sequence the CDR3 libraries. Per the original workflow: The immunoSEQ Analyzer platform was used for the initial alignment and bioinformatics, which included bias normalization against synthetic CDR3 analogs. Annotation of V, D and J genes followed the definitions in the IMGT database. For further TRBV analyses, VDJtools version 1.1.10 and the R package tcR version 2.2.1.11 were used with default settings. For the GLIPH analysis, version 1.0 was run with default settings. To test for significant clonotype frequency changes in CDR3 sequences with at least 5 reads, a 2-sided binomial test with Benjamini-Hochberg correction (alpha = 0.01) was used. The source is immuneACCESS, and TCRdb retained only in-frame sequences with V and J called. Part of the clones is not carried over; for the studies checked, unresolved V genes explain less than half of this, and the remainder is unexplained. That table is the source of V, J and clone size, and D and trimming were worked out from the DNA. The sample yields approximately 20,000 clones; around 85% were counted once. The biggest ten clones account for just over 9% of the sample.

The intended sense of this specimen's time point label: 4-8 weeks after completion of therapy. Patients were solid-organ transplant recipients with drug-resistant/recurrent cytomegalovirus. Fewer than twelve trial participants were selected for repertoire analysis based on availability of post-therapy peripheral blood mononuclear cells. Viable CD3+CD8+CD4- lymphocytes were isolated from PBMCs by sorting on a BD FACSAria III. The Qiagen DNeasy Kit was used to extract genomic DNA from the sorted cells. CDR1 is given as SGHVS and CDR2 as FNYEAQ, both from the germline V gene. Reading from cysteine to phenylalanine, the CDR3 counts 15 amino acids. Here the CDR3 DNA is all that survives: 45 bases in frame from base 1. Trimming at the junction amounts to 1 base on V and 0 bases on J, and the germline ends lie 10 bases apart. Only a few counts were recorded for this clone. Its antigen is not yet known. No base qualities exist here, and no much larger clone lies one base off it.

General findings and caveats noted by the study authors: Both transferred clonotypes and endogenous clonotypes not detected in the therapy products appeared to be included in post-therapy reconstitution. Reduced sample coverage from poor CD8+ T cell yield may be reflected in the few expansions detected in nonresponders. Assessment of confounders such as concurrent antirejection and antiviral medications was prevented by the small cohort. Nonresponders showed marked pretherapy clonal expansions with minimal repertoire change after therapy. Fold change in CD8 clonality after therapy was inversely correlated with pretherapy clonality, suggesting that less biased repertoires were more receptive to remodeling.

The clonotype was recovered from a human patient who had received a solid organ transplant and had CMV disease. Some T cells may be donor cells from the graft after a transplant. The sequence links TRBV7-6 to TRBJ2-7, with the D gene too uncertain to name. Sequencing was performed on CD8+ T cells from blood, taken after autologous CMV-specific T cell therapy. The CDR3 in this case is CASSLGHTSSYEQYF. DNA sequence: TGTGCCAGCAGCTTAGGGCATACAAGCTCCTACGAGCAGTACTTC.